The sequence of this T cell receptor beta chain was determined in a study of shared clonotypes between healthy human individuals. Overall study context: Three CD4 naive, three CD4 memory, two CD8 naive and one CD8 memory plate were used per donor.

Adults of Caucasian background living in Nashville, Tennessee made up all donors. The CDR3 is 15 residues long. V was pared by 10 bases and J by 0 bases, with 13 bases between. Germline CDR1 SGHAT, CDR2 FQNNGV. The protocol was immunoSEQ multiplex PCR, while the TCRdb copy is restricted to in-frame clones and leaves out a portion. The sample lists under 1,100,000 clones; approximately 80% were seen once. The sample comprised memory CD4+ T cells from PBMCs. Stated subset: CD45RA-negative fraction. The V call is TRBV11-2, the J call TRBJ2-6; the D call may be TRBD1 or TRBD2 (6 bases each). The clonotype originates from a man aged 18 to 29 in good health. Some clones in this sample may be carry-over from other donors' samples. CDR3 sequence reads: CATRGLYSGANVLTF. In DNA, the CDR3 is TGTGCCACCAGGGGACTGTACTCTGGGGCCAACGTCCTGACTTTC.